Below are 4 T cell receptor beta chains sequenced from a single sample in a study of blood T cell repertoires in COVID-19. Measured with immunoSEQ multiplex PCR; TCRdb has only the in-frame clones, and not every one. The data contain approximately 30,000 clones, approximately 88% of them singletons. The sequencing input was peripheral blood. These receptors all come from a woman in her thirties or forties with active or convalescent COVID-19.

The J gene is TRBJ1-2, the V gene TRBV30, with D maybe TRBD1 (5 bases). V was pared by 6 bases and J by 5 bases, with 16 bases between. Germline loops: CDR1 GTSNPN, CDR2 SVGIG (reference sequence). CDR3 length: 13 residues. CDR3 sequence (DNA): TGTGCCTGCCCGGCAGGGATAGGGTATGGCTACACCTTC. Protein sequence: CACPAGIGYGYTF.

The chain links TRBV9 to TRBJ2-1; 9 bases align to TRBD2. The CDR3 spans 13 residues. Trimming removed 1 base from V and 12 bases from J; junction bases left unmatched: 5. Per germline, CDR1 SGDLS and CDR2 YYNGEE. The CDR3 nucleotides read TGTGCCAGCAGCGTAAGAGCGGGGGGCTCGCAGTTCTTC. Amino acid sequence: CASSVRAGGSQFF.

The J gene is TRBJ2-1, the V gene TRBV7-8; 7 bases are a match to TRBD2. V shed 2 bases, J shed 9 bases, and the junction held 13 bases outside the gene matches. Germline V lookup: CDR1 SGHVS, CDR2 FQNEAQ. This CDR3 is built from 16 residues. The CDR3 sequence is CASSLSGLGGTSEQFF. The CDR3 bases are TGTGCCAGCAGCTTATCCGGACTAGGAGGAACAAGTGAGCAGTTCTTC.

The chain carries TRBV4-1 and TRBJ2-2, with 7 nucleotides matching TRBD2. The trim removed 4 bases at V and 2 bases at J, leaving 7 bases unmatched. CDR1 MGHRA and CDR2 YSYEKL come from the germline V gene. The CDR3 runs to 16 residues. The CDR3 region is CASSREGGGNTGELFF. CDR3 nucleotide sequence: TGCGCCAGCAGCCGAGAGGGCGGGGGAAACACCGGGGAGCTGTTTTTT.